This is a list of T cell receptor beta chains from one sample in a study of blood T cell repertoires in COVID-19. Sequencing used immunoSEQ multiplex PCR; TCRdb keeps in-frame clones, though not all of them. The table includes 200,000 to 250,000 clones, more than 75% detected once. The sample taken for sequencing was PBMCs or T cells enriched from blood (not recorded which). All receptors come from a woman between 45 and 65 years old who had recovered from COVID-19. Each CDR3 is given with its conserved first and last residue. D genes are given only for firm matches. The size entry is marked missing in some rows and otherwise reads once, few, many or a size class.

TRBJ1-1,NA,TRBV18,NA,CATQQGGTTEAFF,TGTGCCACCCAACAGGGAGGGACCACTGAAGCTTTCTTT
TRBJ2-1,TRBD2,TRBV27,NA,CASSMIAGVSNEQFF,TGTGCCAGCAGTATGATAGCGGGAGTAAGTAATGAGCAGTTCTTC
TRBJ1-1,NA,TRBV7-9,once,CASIKPGGEGSDTEAFF,TGTGCCAGCATCAAACCGGGAGGGGAAGGATCGGACACTGAAGCTTTCTTT
TRBJ2-7,NA,TRBV24-1,NA,CATSDSRGSYEQYF,TGTGCCACCAGTGATTCGCGGGGCTCCTACGAGCAGTACTTC
TRBJ1-3,NA,TRBV19,few,CASRRAANSGNTIYF,TGTGCCAGCCGGAGGGCAGCAAACTCTGGAAACACCATATATTTT
TRBJ1-2,NA,TRBV7-3,few,CASSIRGNGYTF,TGTGCCAGCAGCATCAGGGGTAATGGCTACACCTTC
TRBJ1-2,TRBD1,TRBV5-1,NA,CASSLVAPGGGPYYGYTF,TGCGCCAGCAGCTTGGTTGCCCCAGGGGGAGGCCCCTACTATGGCTACACCTTC
TRBJ1-1,TRBD1,TRBV27,NA,CASSFRPGQGNTEAFF,TGTGCCAGCAGCTTCAGGCCGGGACAGGGGAACACTGAAGCTTTCTTT
TRBJ2-1,TRBD2,TRBV29-1,NA,CSVAQNRGEVGEQFF,TGCAGCGTTGCTCAGAACCGGGGGGAGGTAGGAGAGCAGTTCTTC
TRBJ2-7,TRBD2,TRBV6-2/TRBV6-3,once,CASSETSGAYEQYF,TGTGCCAGCAGTGAGACTAGCGGGGCCTACGAGCAGTACTTC
TRBJ1-5,TRBD1,TRBV28,NA,CASSEGAQPQHF,TGTGCCAGTTCTGAGGGGGCCCAGCCCCAGCATTTT
TRBJ2-1,TRBD1,TRBV9,NA,CASSAPWGQGGNEQFF,TGTGCCAGCAGCGCGCCCTGGGGACAGGGAGGAAACGAGCAGTTCTTC
TRBJ1-1,TRBD1,TRBV28,NA,CASSLRQGQTAFF,TGTGCCAGCAGTTTAAGACAGGGGCAAACGGCTTTCTTT
TRBJ1-6,TRBD1,TRBV18,NA,CASSPRGHGSSYNSPLHF,TGTGCCAGCTCACCGAGGGGGCACGGTAGCTCCTATAATTCACCCCTCCACTTT
TRBJ1-4,TRBD1,TRBV7-2,NA,CASSRDRGEKLFF,TGTGCCAGCAGCCGGGACAGGGGAGAAAAACTGTTTTTT
TRBJ1-3,NA,TRBV6-5,NA,CASSPPSPGGNTIYF,TGTGCCAGCAGTCCCCCATCCCCCGGTGGAAACACCATATATTTT
TRBJ2-7,NA,TRBV5-4,few,CASSILGEAYEQYF,TGTGCCAGCAGCATCCTTGGGGAGGCCTACGAGCAGTACTTC
TRBJ1-5,NA,TRBV7-2,few,CASSLSRNQPQHF,TGTGCCAGCAGCTTGAGCAGGAATCAGCCCCAGCATTTT
TRBJ2-6,TRBD1,TRBV7-2,NA,CASSSGTGVPSGANVLTF,TGTGCCAGCAGCTCCGGGACAGGGGTACCGTCTGGGGCCAACGTCCTGACTTTC
TRBJ2-3,NA,TRBV18,NA,CASSPGLFTDTQYF,TGTGCCAGCTCACCGGGGCTGTTCACAGATACGCAGTATTTT